This paragraph reports one TCR beta chain. Its antigen is currently unknown. The sample originates from a study of shared clonotypes between healthy human individuals. Samples underwent the assay at deep level. Sequenced by immunoSEQ multiplex PCR; TCRdb stores in-frame clones only, minus some. The data hold hundreds of thousands of clones, with about three quarters observed a single time. Germline CDR1 SGHRS, CDR2 YFSETQ. The ends lost 5 bases at V and 5 bases at J; junction bases unmatched: 10. The CDR3 contains 15 residues. General study points: On the whole, naive subsets had larger estimated richness than memory subsets had. Depth of sequencing was expected to influence donor clonotype sharing.

The sequence derives from a woman in her twenties or thirties in good health. This rearrangement joins TRBV5-1 to TRBJ2-5; 9 bases agree with TRBD1. The sample taken for sequencing was memory CD4+ T cells sorted from blood. The sample's subset: CD45RA-negative fraction. In DNA form, the CDR3 reads TGCGCCAGCAGTATTGGACAGGGGCATTTTGAGACCCAGTACTTC. Translation: CASSIGQGHFETQYF.